This entry features one T cell receptor (beta chain) sequence. Germline V gene lookup returns CDR1 GTSNPN and CDR2 SVGIG (reference sequence). The ends lost 3 bases at V and 1 base at J; junction bases unmatched: 2. This CDR3 contains 16 residues. The sample originates from a study of blood T cell repertoires in COVID-19. Study-wide background: Researchers got acute and convalescent COVID-19 samples from the United States, Italy and Spain. In each case, the material was cDNA or gDNA derived from T cells, B-cell-depleted T cells, or PBMCs.

As processed by the authors: Reference gene primers were amplified, and this amplification served to estimate nucleated cell counts. Assay used: immunoSEQ multiplex PCR; TCRdb lists only in-frame clones, some missing. The V and J calls and clone size were taken over from that table, and D and trimming were inferred from the DNA. The table records 160,000 or so clones, 75% to 90% of them present only once. The rearrangement uses TRBV30 and TRBJ2-2, with 13 bases matching TRBD2. The clonotype originates from a human donor in a cohort sampled during active COVID-19. Sequencing was done on a sample of peripheral blood. The CDR3 coding sequence is TGTGCCTGGAGGGGACTAGCGGGGTTGAACACCGGGGAGCTGTTTTTT. Residues: CAWRGLAGLNTGELFF.